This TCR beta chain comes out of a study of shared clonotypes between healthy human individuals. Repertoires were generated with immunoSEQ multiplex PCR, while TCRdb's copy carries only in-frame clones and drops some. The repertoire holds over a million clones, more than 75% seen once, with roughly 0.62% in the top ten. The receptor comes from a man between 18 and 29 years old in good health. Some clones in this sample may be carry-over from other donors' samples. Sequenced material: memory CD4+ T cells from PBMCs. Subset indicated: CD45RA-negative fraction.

CDR3 nucleotide sequence: TGTGCCAGCAGCCAATATCAGGGGATCGATCAGCCCCAGCATTTT. Translated: CASSQYQGIDQPQHF. This chain joins TRBV7-2 and TRBJ1-5, with a tentative D call TRBD1 (6 bases). The CDR3 is 15 amino acids. V dropped 5 bases and J dropped 5 bases, with 16 bases sitting between them. Per germline, CDR1 SGHTA and CDR2 FQGNSA. Together with reference TRBV7-2 and TRBJ1-5, the CDR3 gives the full variable domain: GAGVSQSPSNKVTEKGKDVELRCDPISGHTALYWYRQSLGQGLEFLIYFQGNSAPDKSGLPSDRFSAERTGGSVSTLTIQRTQQEDSAVYLCASSQYQGIDQPQHFGDGTRLSIL.